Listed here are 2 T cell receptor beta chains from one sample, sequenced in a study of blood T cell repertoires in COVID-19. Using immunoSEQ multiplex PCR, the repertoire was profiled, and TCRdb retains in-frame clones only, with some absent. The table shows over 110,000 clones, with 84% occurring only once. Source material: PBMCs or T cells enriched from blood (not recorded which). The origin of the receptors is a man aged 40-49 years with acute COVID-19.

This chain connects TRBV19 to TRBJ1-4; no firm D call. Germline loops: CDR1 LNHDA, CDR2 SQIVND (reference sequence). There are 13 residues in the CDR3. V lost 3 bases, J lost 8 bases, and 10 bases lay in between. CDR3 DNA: TGTGCCAGTAGTATTAATGCCGGGGAAAAACTGTTTTTT. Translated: CASSINAGEKLFF.

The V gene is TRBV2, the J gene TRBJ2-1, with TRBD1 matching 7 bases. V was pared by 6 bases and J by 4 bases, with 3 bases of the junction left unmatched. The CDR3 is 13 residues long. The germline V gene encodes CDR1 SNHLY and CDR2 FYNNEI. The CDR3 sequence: CASRTDRYNEQFF. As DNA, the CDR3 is TGTGCCAGCAGAACGGACAGGTACAATGAGCAGTTCTTC.